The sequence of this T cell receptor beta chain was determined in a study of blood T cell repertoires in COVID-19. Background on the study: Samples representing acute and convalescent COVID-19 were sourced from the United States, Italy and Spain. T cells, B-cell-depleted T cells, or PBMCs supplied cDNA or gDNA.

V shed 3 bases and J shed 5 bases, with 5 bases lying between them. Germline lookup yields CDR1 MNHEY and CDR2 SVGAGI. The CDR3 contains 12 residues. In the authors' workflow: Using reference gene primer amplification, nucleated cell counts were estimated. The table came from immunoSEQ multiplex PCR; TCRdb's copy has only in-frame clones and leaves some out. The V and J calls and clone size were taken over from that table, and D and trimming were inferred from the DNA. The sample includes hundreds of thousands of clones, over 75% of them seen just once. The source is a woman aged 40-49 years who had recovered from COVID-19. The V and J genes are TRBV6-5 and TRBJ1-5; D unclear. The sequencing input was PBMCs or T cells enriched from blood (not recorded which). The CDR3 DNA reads TGTGCCAGCAGTTATCAGGATCAGCCCCAGCATTTT. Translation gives CASSYQDQPQHF.